This T cell receptor beta chain is from a study of blood T cell repertoires in COVID-19. Per the study methods: Amplification of reference gene primers provided the estimated nucleated cell counts. TCRdb's copy holds only in-frame clones and misses some; the assay was immunoSEQ multiplex PCR. D and trimming come from the DNA, and the V and J calls and clone size come from that table. The profile shows 250,000 to 300,000 clones, roughly 85% of them singletons. V trimming: 5 bases; J trimming: 4 bases; junction bases outside the gene matches: 10. CDR1 is GTSNPN and CDR2 is SVGIG in the germline V gene (reference sequence). The CDR3 length is 14 residues.

The chain is built from TRBV30 and TRBJ1-2, with 7 bases matching TRBD1. This receptor was identified in a middle-aged man with active or convalescent COVID-19. The material sequenced was peripheral blood. CDR3 region: CAWVAGGTVYGYTF. In DNA form, the CDR3 reads TGTGCCTGGGTGGCAGGGGGGACGGTCTATGGCTACACCTTC. Supplemented by reference TRBV30 and TRBJ1-2, the full variable domain reads SQTIHQWPATLVQPVGSPLSLECTVEGTSNPNLYWYRQAAGRGLQLLFYSVGIGQISSEVPQNLSASRPQDRQFILSSKKLLLSDSGFYLCAWVAGGTVYGYTFGSGTRLTVV.